A selection of T cell receptor beta chains follows, all from one sample in a study of T-cell memory formation after mild COVID-19. TCRdb re-called the 5' RACE reads through MiXCR, storing one row per CDR3 protein. The sample carries about half a million distinct CDR3 sequences, 15% to 20% recorded once. Sample: PBMCs or a T cell subset sorted from them (not recorded which). These receptor sequences come from an adult woman who had mild COVID-19 (a few samples of this study predate the infection). Cell type and time point are not known. Both conserved end residues are part of each CDR3. Fields, in order: J gene, V gene, D gene, clone size, CDR3 DNA, CDR3 protein. D genes are given only for firm matches. Clone size is given for some rows only: seen once, a few or many times, or a class if the clone is expanded.

TRBJ2-3	TRBV20-1	NA	NA	TGCAGTGCTCTCTCAGGGAGTGTTGCCGATACGCAGTATTTT	CSALSGSVADTQYF
TRBJ2-1	TRBV4-1	TRBD1	few	TGCGCCAGCAGCCAGACCAGGAGACAGGGGGTGTACAATGAGCAGTTCTTC	CASSQTRRQGVYNEQFF
TRBJ2-5	TRBV19	NA	NA	TGTGCCAGTAGTGCCTGGGGATCTTTGACCAGGTACCAAGAGACCCAGTACTTC	CASSAWGSLTRYQETQYF
TRBJ2-1	TRBV25-1	NA	NA	TGTGCCAGCAGTGAATATCGGGCCAACCTTGAGCAGTTCTTC	CASSEYRANLEQFF
TRBJ1-2	TRBV5-1	NA	few	TGCGCCAGCAGCGAAGCGGGGGGATCTGGCTACACCTTC	CASSEAGGSGYTF
TRBJ2-7	TRBV5-1	NA	few	TGCGCCAGCAGCGGGGGAGTCACAGCAACCGAGCAGTACTTC	CASSGGVTATEQYF
TRBJ2-6	TRBV7-2	NA	NA	TGTGCCAGCAGCTTAGTAGGTGGGGCCGGGGCCAACGTCCTGACTTTC	CASSLVGGAGANVLTF
TRBJ1-2	TRBV10-3	NA	NA	TGTGCCATCAGAAAAGAGCTAGTCTATGGCTACACCTTC	CAIRKELVYGYTF
TRBJ1-5	TRBV24-1	TRBD1	few	TGTGCCACCAGTGATCGAGGGACAGGGGGCAATCAGCCCCAGCATTTT	CATSDRGTGGNQPQHF
TRBJ2-6	TRBV5-4	NA	NA	TGTGCCAGCAGCACGTGGGCCTCTGGGGCCAACGTCCTGACTTTC	CASSTWASGANVLTF
TRBJ2-3	TRBV7-9	NA	NA	TGTGCCAGCAGATTTACGGTACATTCGGGCACAGATACGCAGTATTTT	CASRFTVHSGTDTQYF
TRBJ1-6	TRBV20-1	TRBD1	NA	TGCAGTGCTGTTACGGACAGGGGAGCTAATTCACCCCTCCACTTT	CSAVTDRGANSPLHF
TRBJ1-3	TRBV29-1	NA	NA	TGCAGCGTTGAGCGAGACTCTGGAAACACCATATATTTT	CSVERDSGNTIYF
TRBJ2-7	TRBV18	TRBD1	NA	TGTGCCAGCTCACCACAGGGTAACAGGGGCTACGAGCAGTACTTC	CASSPQGNRGYEQYF
TRBJ2-3	TRBV19	TRBD1	few	TGTGCCAGTTCCAGGGGGCGAGATACGCAGTATTTT	CASSRGRDTQYF
TRBJ1-1	TRBV12-3/TRBV12-4	NA	NA	TGTGCCAGCAGTGGGTGGACGGCGACTGAAGCTTTCTTT	CASSGWTATEAFF
TRBJ1-2	TRBV30	NA	few	TGTGCCTGGAGGCGAGGGACCGAGGACTACTATGGCTACACCTTC	CAWRRGTEDYYGYTF
TRBJ2-5	TRBV21-1	NA	NA	TGTGCCAGCAGCAAAGAGACAGGGACCTACGAGACCCAGTACTTC	CASSKETGTYETQYF
TRBJ2-7	TRBV29-1	NA	NA	TGCAGCGTTGAGGCGCTGGCTGGGAGGAGGGAGCAGTACTTC	CSVEALAGRREQYF
TRBJ1-2	TRBV12-3/TRBV12-4	NA	NA	TGTGCCAGCAGTTTAGACAGGGCAGGTGGCTACACCTTC	CASSLDRAGGYTF
TRBJ2-7	TRBV12-3/TRBV12-4	TRBD2	few	TGTGCCAGCAGTTCCCCTGCTAGCGGGGGAATTTACGAGCAGTACTTC	CASSSPASGGIYEQYF
TRBJ1-5	TRBV12-3/TRBV12-4	NA	few	TGTGCCAGCAGACGGACAGAATATAGCAATCAGCCCCAGCATTTT	CASRRTEYSNQPQHF
TRBJ2-5	TRBV6-2/TRBV6-3	NA	few	TGTGCCAGCAGTTACTCCGGTGGCGGGGCGAGGGAGACCCAGTACTTC	CASSYSGGGARETQYF
TRBJ2-7	TRBV27	TRBD1	NA	TGTGCCAGCAGAGGACAGGATAAGGACGAGCAGTACTTC	CASRGQDKDEQYF
TRBJ2-2	TRBV18	TRBD1	NA	TGTGCCAGCTCACCGAAGGGACAGCTGAACACCGGGGAGCTGTTTTTT	CASSPKGQLNTGELFF
TRBJ2-3	TRBV10-3	NA	NA	TGTGCCATCAGTGAGTCGCAAGATACGCAGTATTTT	CAISESQDTQYF
TRBJ2-3	TRBV29-1	NA	many	TGCAGCGTTGTCAAGTCCACAGATACGCAGTATTTT	CSVVKSTDTQYF
TRBJ2-5	TRBV7-3	NA	few	TGTGCCAGCAGCTCCGGACTAAAAGAGACCCAGTACTTC	CASSSGLKETQYF
TRBJ2-7	TRBV9	TRBD2	NA	TGTGCCAGCAGCGTAGGCGGGAGGGCCGGGTACGAGCAGTACTTC	CASSVGGRAGYEQYF
TRBJ2-7	TRBV21-1	NA	NA	TGTGCCAGTCCTAACAGGGGGCAGGGCGACGAGCAGTACTTC	CASPNRGQGDEQYF
TRBJ1-2	TRBV29-1	NA	NA	TGCAGCGTTTGGGACGGAGACTATGGCTACACCTTC	CSVWDGDYGYTF
TRBJ2-5	TRBV7-9	NA	NA	TGTGCCAGCAGCCGCTCTGTGGGTGGACAAGAGACCCAGTACTTC	CASSRSVGGQETQYF
TRBJ2-7	TRBV27	NA	NA	TGTGCCAGCAGTTCGACTAGAACCCCCTCCTACGAGCAGTACTTC	CASSSTRTPSYEQYF
TRBJ2-7	TRBV7-9	NA	few	TGTGCCAGCAGCTTAGGGGTTAGACCGGACGCGTACTACGAGCAGTACTTC	CASSLGVRPDAYYEQYF
TRBJ2-3	TRBV7-8	NA	NA	TGTGCCAGCAGCTTAGGGCGGATGATTCGCACAGATACGCAGTATTTT	CASSLGRMIRTDTQYF
TRBJ2-7	TRBV30	NA	NA	TGTGCCTGGAGTGTAGGGAGTCTCGAGCAGTACTTC	CAWSVGSLEQYF
TRBJ1-2	TRBV3-1	NA	NA	TGTGCCAGCAGCCTCGGCCCAGGCAGCTATGGCTACACCTTC	CASSLGPGSYGYTF
TRBJ1-1	TRBV19	NA	NA	TGTGCCAGTAAAGGGGATACTAGGGGATTGAACACTGAAGCTTTCTTT	CASKGDTRGLNTEAFF
TRBJ2-7	TRBV12-3/TRBV12-4	NA	few	TGTGCCAGCAGTCTCCATTCGTCAGTATACTACGAGCAGTACTTC	CASSLHSSVYYEQYF
TRBJ2-7	TRBV20-1	NA	NA	TGCAGTGCTCCCTCCTTAAAAGGGGGTGTTGATGACGAGCAGTACTTC	CSAPSLKGGVDDEQYF
TRBJ2-7	TRBV12-3/TRBV12-4	TRBD2	NA	TGTGCCAGCAGTTGGACTAGCGGGAGGGCCCTCTACGAGCAGTACTTC	CASSWTSGRALYEQYF
TRBJ2-5	TRBV10-3	NA	NA	TGTGCCATCAGTGAGTCGTACGGAGGGGGACAAGAGACCCAGTACTTC	CAISESYGGGQETQYF
TRBJ2-1	TRBV6-6	NA	NA	TGTGCCAGCGGGGCCCGGGATAGTGAGCAGTTCTTC	CASGARDSEQFF
TRBJ2-3	TRBV12-3/TRBV12-4	NA	once	TGTGCCAGCAGTGCCCGACTACTTTCTAGCACAGATACGCAGTATTTT	CASSARLLSSTDTQYF
TRBJ2-3	TRBV20-1	TRBD2	few	TGCAGTGGCTGGACTAGCAATGATCGAGATACGCAGTATTTT	CSGWTSNDRDTQYF
TRBJ1-2	TRBV9	NA	NA	TGTGCCAGCAGCCGCGACGGGGCCTATGGCTACACCTTC	CASSRDGAYGYTF
TRBJ1-6	TRBV3-1	NA	many	TGTGCCAGCAGCCAAGCGGCCAGCAGGGGATCGAATTCACCCCTCCACTTT	CASSQAASRGSNSPLHF
TRBJ1-1	TRBV2	NA	NA	TGTGCCAGCAGTGAACGGGGGATTTACACTGAAGCTTTCTTT	CASSERGIYTEAFF
TRBJ2-7	TRBV20-1	TRBD2	NA	TGCAGTGCGCGGACTAGCGGGAGAGGGTACGAGCAGTACTTC	CSARTSGRGYEQYF
TRBJ2-3	TRBV5-1	TRBD2	NA	TGCGCCAGCGGACGGGGGGGAAGCACAGATACGCAGTATTTT	CASGRGGSTDTQYF
TRBJ1-1	TRBV7-8	NA	NA	TGTGCCAGCAGCTTTAGAACCCCGGGGATGAACACTGAAGCTTTCTTT	CASSFRTPGMNTEAFF
TRBJ2-3	TRBV4-3	TRBD2	NA	TGCGCCAGCAGCCCTGAAGGACTAGCCGTCACAGATACGCAGTATTTT	CASSPEGLAVTDTQYF
TRBJ1-5	TRBV7-8	TRBD1	NA	TGTGCCAGCAGCTTATTTGGGACAGGGGGAAATCAGCCCCAGCATTTT	CASSLFGTGGNQPQHF
TRBJ1-1	TRBV15	NA	NA	TGTGCCACCAGCACCCGGATGATTGTGGCCCGTGAAGCTTTCTTT	CATSTRMIVAREAFF
TRBJ2-3	TRBV29-1	NA	few	TGCAGCGTTGAGTGGACTGGAGATACGCAGTATTTT	CSVEWTGDTQYF
TRBJ1-1	TRBV12-3/TRBV12-4	NA	NA	TGTGCCAGTTGTGACAGCATGAACACTGAAGCTTTCTTT	CASCDSMNTEAFF
TRBJ1-1	TRBV7-9	NA	NA	TGTGCCAGCAGCTCCTTGGGGCGGATCACTGAAGCTTTCTTT	CASSSLGRITEAFF